The 12 T cell receptor beta chains below were found in one sample sequenced in a study of cytomegalovirus exposure and HLA in healthy donors. The PCR used 60 Vbeta and 13 Jbeta primers. TCRdb's table, derived via immunoSEQ multiplex PCR, lists solely in-frame clones and lacks some. The table records tens of thousands of clones, 87% of them present only once. The specimen was PBMCs. The receptors derive from a woman in her thirties or forties in good health and CMV-seropositive.

This chain joins TRBV7-2 and TRBJ2-3, with TRBD2 matching 9 bases. The germline V gene has CDR1 SGHTA and CDR2 FQGNSA. Trimming took 6 bases from V and 2 from J; bases not matched to a gene: 3. This CDR3 contains 14 residues. The CDR3 DNA is TGTGCCAGCAGAGCTAGCGGGGCCACAGATACGCAGTATTTT. Encoded protein: CASRASGATDTQYF.

The V call is TRBV10-1, the J call TRBJ1-6; 8 nucleotides align to TRBD1. CDR1 is WNHNN and CDR2 is SYGVQD in the germline V gene (reference sequence). The CDR3 sequence is 15 residues long. V lost 7 bases, J lost 10 bases, and 12 bases stayed unmatched. The CDR3 region is CASTMDRAAVSPLHF. For the CDR3, the DNA is TGCGCCAGCACCATGGACAGGGCGGCGGTATCACCCCTCCACTTT.

This clone has just a few counts. The CDR3 DNA reads TGTGCCAGTAGCCCAGGTTCTGGCTACACCTTC. Its translation is CASSPGSGYTF. The rearrangement joins TRBV19 to TRBJ1-2; D is uncertain. The V end lost 6 bases, the J end lost 7 bases, and 9 bases lay between the germline ends. This CDR3 spans 11 amino acids. CDR1 is LNHDA and CDR2 is SQIVND in the germline V gene (reference sequence).

The rearrangement uses TRBV2 and TRBJ2-5; D uncertain. Deletions cut 5 bases from V and 5 bases from J, with 9 bases between. Germline CDR1 SNHLY, CDR2 FYNNEI. CDR3 length: 12 amino acids. The CDR3 sequence: CASSQMSETQYF. DNA of the CDR3: TGTGCCAGCAGTCAGATGTCGGAGACCCAGTACTTC.

This chain uses TRBV19 with TRBJ2-1; 7 bases are shared with TRBD1. After removal of 9 bases from V and 2 bases from J, the junction contained 4 bases not matched to a gene. Germline CDR1 and CDR2: LNHDA and SQIVND (reference sequence). The CDR3 consists of 13 residues. CDR3 region: CASNRGTYNEQFF. DNA for the CDR3: TGTGCCAGCAACAGGGGAACCTACAATGAGCAGTTCTTC.

The rearrangement joins TRBV27 to TRBJ1-2; D unresolved. Germline CDR1 and CDR2: MNHEY and SMNVEV (reference sequence). V dropped 6 bases and J dropped 0 bases, with 14 bases sitting between them. This CDR3 contains 15 residues. The CDR3 region has the DNA TGTGCCAGCAGCTCCAATGACGGAGCTAACTATGGCTACACCTTC. Amino acid sequence: CASSSNDGANYGYTF.

The genes are TRBV29-1 and TRBJ2-3; D possibly corresponds to TRBD2 (5 bases). Germline V gives CDR1 SQVTM, CDR2 ANQGSEA. V lost 2 bases, J lost 5 bases, and 11 bases lay in between. The CDR3 is made up of 13 amino acids. The CDR3 coding sequence is TGCAGCGTTGAAATGCCTAGCCGAGATACGCAGTATTTT. It codes for CSVEMPSRDTQYF.

The V and J genes are TRBV2 and TRBJ2-3, with D perhaps matching TRBD1 or TRBD2 (6 bases each). The CDR3 sequence is 15 residues long. Germline CDR1 is SNHLY and CDR2 is FYNNEI. V lost 8 bases and J 2 bases, leaving 17 bases between the germline ends. The CDR3 reads CASGEGGLHTDTQYF. CDR3 DNA: TGTGCCAGCGGGGAAGGGGGGCTTCACACAGATACGCAGTATTTT.

The chain carries TRBV7-9 and TRBJ2-3; D not resolved. Trimming removed 1 base at V and 2 bases at J, with 10 bases between. From germline, CDR1 is SEHNR and CDR2 FQNEAQ (reference sequence). This CDR3 is built from 15 residues. CDR3 amino acids: CASSLDSSYTDTQYF. The CDR3 DNA reads TGTGCCAGCAGCTTAGACTCCTCGTACACAGATACGCAGTATTTT.

This rearrangement joins TRBV29-1 to TRBJ2-6; D ambiguous. There are 13 residues in the CDR3. Between the trimmed V and J ends, which lost 6 bases and 3 bases, there was a span of 9 bases. The germline CDR1 and CDR2 sequences are SQVTM and ANQGSEA. The CDR3 DNA reads as TGCAGCGTCCCCGAGGATGGGGCCAACGTCCTGACTTTC. Translated: CSVPEDGANVLTF.

The gene calls are TRBV7-3 and TRBJ2-5; 11 bases match TRBD1. Germline loops: CDR1 SGHTA, CDR2 FQGTGA. J was trimmed by 2 bases and V by 4 bases; bases with no gene match: 6. The CDR3 extends over 16 amino acids. The CDR3 spells CASSSTGTGGQETQYF. CDR3 bases: TGTGCCAGCAGCTCAACCGGGACAGGGGGGCAAGAGACCCAGTACTTC.

The chain couples TRBV18 to TRBJ1-3; the D is unclear. V was clipped by 0 bases and J by 4 bases, with 10 bases between them. Germline CDR1 and CDR2: KGHSH and LQKENI. This CDR3 has 15 amino acids. The CDR3 DNA reads TGTGCCAGCTCACCACCAGTTAACAGCGGAAACACCATATATTTT. Its protein is CASSPPVNSGNTIYF.